The count of the clone carrying this T cell receptor (beta chain) is one. The data were taken from a study of blood T cell repertoires in COVID-19. On the study more broadly: The origin of the acute and convalescent COVID-19 samples was the United States, Italy and Spain. Sources were T cells, B-cell-depleted T cells, or PBMCs; the material itself was cDNA or gDNA.

Looked up from germline, CDR1 is LNHDA and CDR2 is SQIVND (reference sequence). This CDR3 contains 18 residues. V shed 0 bases and J shed 5 bases, with 20 bases lying between them. In the original workflow: Estimated nucleated cell counts came from reference gene primer amplification. Only in-frame clones appear in the TCRdb table, and some are missing; sequencing was by immunoSEQ multiplex PCR. That table is the source of V, J and clone size, and D and trimming were worked out from the DNA. This table holds about 45,000 clones, about three quarters found once. The receptor comes from a woman in her 70s with acute or convalescent COVID-19. V usage is TRBV19 and J usage is TRBJ2-1; possible D gene TRBD1, 7 bases. Sequencing was carried out using peripheral blood. CDR3 coding DNA: TGTGCCAGTAGTATAGAGGGGGGATGGAACAGGGGCCACAATGAGCAGTTCTTC. Its translation is CASSIEGGWNRGHNEQFF. Filled out from reference TRBV19 and TRBJ2-1, the complete variable domain reads DGGITQSPKYLFRKEGQNVTLSCEQNLNHDAMYWYRQDPGQGLRLIYYSQIVNDFQKGDIAEGYSVSREKKESFPLTVTSAQKNPTAFYLCASSIEGGWNRGHNEQFFGPGTRLTVL.